A single sample gave rise to the 8 T cell receptor beta chains below, sequenced in a study of T cells in Graves' hyperthyroidism and ophthalmopathy (dated by TCRdb to between 2018 and 2021). The library was made by multiplex PCR. Sequencing instrument: Illumina HiSeq 2000. TCR beta CDR3 regions were amplified from RNA transcripts. The first round of RT-PCR for the TCR CDR3 was performed with the HTBI primer set and the Qiagen OneStep RT-PCR kit. TCRdb reworked the public reads: Q25 trimming with fastp, MiXCR clone assembly, productive beta chains retained. Under each unique CDR3 protein, matching rows form one entry showing the most common genes and DNA. In this sample the table shows around 600,000 distinct CDR3 sequences, about 45% of which occur a single time. The top ten hold about 7.7% of the sample. Sample: peripheral blood or thyroid tissue (not recorded which). These receptors came from an adult man with Graves' disease, either hyperthyroidism or ophthalmopathy (not recorded which).

This clonotype was observed a single time. Sequence at one end of the junction differs from germline and may be a read error. CDR3 amino acids: CASSRDTQDF. CDR3 DNA: TGTGCCAGCAGCCGGGACACCCAGGACTTC. The V gene is TRBV2, the J gene TRBJ2-5; possibly TRBD1 for D (6 bases). Germline lookup yields CDR1 SNHLY and CDR2 FYNNEI. This CDR3 has 10 residues.

This clonotype appeared a few times. The chain carries TRBV5-1 and TRBJ2-5; perhaps TRBD1 as D (5 bases). The germline V and J ends were trimmed by 1 base and 0 bases, with 10 bases remaining between them. The germline CDR1 and CDR2 sequences are SGHRS and YFSETQ. This CDR3 has 15 amino acids. CDR3 region: CASSLTPGYQETQYF. For the CDR3, the DNA is TGCGCCAGCAGCTTGACCCCAGGGTACCAAGAGACCCAGTACTTC. The variable domain in full, with the rest retrieved from reference TRBV5-1 and TRBJ2-5, is KAGVTQTPRYLIKTRGQQVTLSCSPISGHRSVSWYQQTPGQGLQFLFEYFSETQRNKGNFPGRFSGRQFSNSRSEMNVSTLELGDSALYLCASSLTPGYQETQYFGPGTRLLVL.

The chain employs TRBV19 and TRBJ2-1; 10 bases align to TRBD1. The CDR3 sequence is 15 residues long. J lost 6 bases, V lost 4 bases, and 6 bases had no gene match. Germline V gives CDR1 LNHDA, CDR2 SQIVND (reference sequence). CDR3 region: CASSSDRGLINEQFF. As DNA, the CDR3 is TGTGCCAGTAGTAGCGACAGGGGGCTAATCAATGAGCAGTTCTTC.

The table lists this clonotype with a few counts. V is TRBV29-1 and J is TRBJ1-3; D gene uncertain. This CDR3 contains 12 residues. V was shortened by 3 bases and J by 7 bases, with 10 bases between the two germline ends. CDR1 SQVTM and CDR2 ANQGSEA come from the germline V gene. This CDR3 is CSVEGIANTIYF. In DNA form, the CDR3 reads TGCAGCGTTGAGGGGATTGCGAACACCATATATTTT. The whole variable domain, remainder taken from reference TRBV29-1 and TRBJ1-3, is SAVISQKPSRDICQRGTSLTIQCQVDSQVTMMFWYRQQPGQSLTLIATANQGSEATYESGFVIDKFPISRPNLTFSTLTVSNMSPEDSSIYLCSVEGIANTIYFGEGSWLTVV.

Many counts were recorded for this clonotype. The chain recombines TRBV20-1 with TRBJ2-7, with unresolved D. This CDR3 is 10 amino acids long. The V gene lost 7 bases and the J gene lost 6 bases, with 10 bases spanning the gap. Germline CDR1 is DFQATT and CDR2 is SNEGSKA (reference sequence). The CDR3 sequence: CSVSEREQYF. CDR3 in DNA: TGCAGTGTCAGCGAGCGCGAGCAGTACTTC.

The V gene is TRBV7-9, the J gene TRBJ2-5; TRBD2 matches at 8 bases. The V gene end was trimmed by 1 base and the J gene end by 5 bases; junction bases not matched to a gene: 9. The CDR3 covers 16 residues. Germline loops: CDR1 SEHNR, CDR2 FQNEAQ (reference sequence). The DNA of the CDR3 is TGTGCCAGCAGCTTAGATGCCGGGAGGGCCAGGGAGACCCAGTACTTC. It yields the protein CASSLDAGRARETQYF.

The chain has TRBV14 and TRBJ2-2; the D is unclear. The CDR3 extends over 13 amino acids. CDR1 is SGHDN, CDR2 FVKESK, per germline. V was shortened by 8 bases and J by 0 bases, with 7 bases between the two germline ends. The DNA for the CDR3 is TGTGCCAGCCAACAATCGAACACCGGGGAGCTGTTTTTT. It encodes CASQQSNTGELFF.

The chain joins TRBV6-6 to TRBJ1-6; D uncertain. The CDR3 has 14 amino acids. The ends were cut back, 5 bases at V and 8 bases at J, with 13 bases in the middle. Germline CDR1 and CDR2: MNHNY and SVGAGI (reference sequence). Written as DNA, the CDR3 is TGTGCCAGCAGTAACCACATGCGGCATTCACCCCTCCACTTT. It codes for CASSNHMRHSPLHF.